These T cell receptor beta chains were read from a single sample in a study of tumor-infiltrating lymphocytes in primary liver carcinoma. TCRdb re-called the multiplex PCR reads with MiXCR, one entry per CDR3 protein. The sample consists of approximately 320,000 distinct CDR3 sequences, approximately 54% of them appearing once. The specimen sequenced was peripheral blood. The receptors derive from a woman aged 25 to 39 with primary liver carcinoma and hepatitis B virus infection. CDR3s include the opening cysteine and the closing phenylalanine or tryptophan. The D gene is left open where the match is weak. Not all rows give a size; the values are once, few, many and, for expanded clones, a class.

cdr3_aa	cdr3_nt	clone_size	v_call	d_call	j_call
CASSLMVDSRTDTQYF	TGTGCCAGCAGCTTGATGGTCGACTCACGCACAGATACGCAGTATTTT	few	TRBV5-6	NA	TRBJ2-3
CASGLGQGKAGELFF	TGCGCCAGCGGCTTGGGACAGGGGAAGGCCGGGGAGCTGTTTTTT	NA	TRBV5-1	TRBD1	TRBJ2-2
CARSLDMITASSGANVLTF	TGTGCCAGGAGCCTAGATATGATAACAGCTAGCTCTGGGGCCAACGTCCTGACTTTC	NA	TRBV4-2	NA	TRBJ2-6
CTSSTTDSVHF	TGTACCAGCAGTACCACGGACAGCGTACACTTC	NA	TRBV28	NA	TRBJ2-5
CATTKSTANNSPLHF	TGTGCCACTACGAAATCGACAGCGAATAATTCACCCCTCCACTTT	many	TRBV12-3/TRBV12-4	NA	TRBJ1-6
CASANKRGGDSPLHF	TGTGCCAGCGCCAATAAGCGGGGAGGGGATTCACCCCTCCACTTT	NA	TRBV6-1	NA	TRBJ1-6
CASSQDGNEQFF	TGCGCCAGCAGCCAAGATGGAAATGAGCAGTTCTTC	many	TRBV4-1	NA	TRBJ2-1
CASSVPTQGRATGELFF	TGTGCCAGCAGTGTACCCACCCAGGGGCGCGCCACCGGGGAGCTGTTTTTT	NA	TRBV25-1	NA	TRBJ2-2
CASSPIGQETQYF	TGCGCCAGCAGCCCTATAGGGCAAGAGACCCAGTACTTC	NA	TRBV5-1	NA	TRBJ2-5
CASSSAGSNEQFF	TGTGCCAGCAGTTCGGCCGGGTCGAATGAGCAGTTCTTC	many	TRBV6-5	NA	TRBJ2-1
CSASTWAGKTQYF	TGCAGTGCCTCTACCTGGGCCGGCAAGACCCAGTACTTC	once	TRBV20-1	NA	TRBJ2-5
CASSFPGSSYNEQFF	TGTGCCAGCAGCTTCCCCGGGAGCTCCTACAATGAGCAGTTCTTC	many	TRBV11-2	NA	TRBJ2-1
CAILRAGDYEQYF	TGTGCCATCCTCCGGGCCGGGGACTACGAGCAGTACTTC	NA	TRBV21-1	NA	TRBJ2-7
CASSLVSSDYNEQFF	TGTGCCAGCAGCTTAGTTTCTAGCGACTACAATGAGCAGTTCTTC	NA	TRBV13	NA	TRBJ2-1